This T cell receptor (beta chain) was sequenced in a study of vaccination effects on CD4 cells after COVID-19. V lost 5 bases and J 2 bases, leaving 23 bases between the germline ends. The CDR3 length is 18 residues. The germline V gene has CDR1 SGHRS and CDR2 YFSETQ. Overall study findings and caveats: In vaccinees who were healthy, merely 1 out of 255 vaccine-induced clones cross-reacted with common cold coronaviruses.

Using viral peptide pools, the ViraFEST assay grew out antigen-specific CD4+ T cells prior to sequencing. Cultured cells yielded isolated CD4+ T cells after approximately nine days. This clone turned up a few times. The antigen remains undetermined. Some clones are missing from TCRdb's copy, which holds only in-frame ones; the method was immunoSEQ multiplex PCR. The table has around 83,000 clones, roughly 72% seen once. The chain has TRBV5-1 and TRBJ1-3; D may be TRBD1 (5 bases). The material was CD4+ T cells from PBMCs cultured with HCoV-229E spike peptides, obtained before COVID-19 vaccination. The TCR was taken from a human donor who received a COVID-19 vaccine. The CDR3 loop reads CASSNSPPGYSAGNTIYF. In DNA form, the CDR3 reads TGCGCCAGCAGTAACAGTCCTCCAGGGTATTCTGCTGGAAACACCATATATTTT.